Below, one TCR beta chain is given with its context. This clonotype was recorded at least ten times. There is no known antigen for this receptor. Base-call qualities are not available, and no considerably larger clone is one nucleotide away. The method was PCR. For sequencing, an Illumina HiSeq 2500 was employed. To normalize quantification of the TCRbeta repertoire, the TCR libraries were built with molecular barcoding that relied on unique molecular identifiers. TCRdb redid the processing of the public reads, applying fastp at Q25 and MiXCR, and retained in-frame beta chains. Each entry merges the rows of one CDR3 protein and shows their most common DNA and genes. The sample contains around 500,000 distinct CDR3 sequences, 23% of them found a single time. Of the sample, 12% to 15% falls within the top ten clones. These data originate in a study of T-cell reconstitution after alpha-beta-depleted transplantation in children (dated by TCRdb to the mid-2010s). In the study overall: T-cell immune reconstitution after TCRalphabeta/CD19-depleted allogeneic hematopoietic cell transplantation in children was quantitatively tracked in the study by means of TCR repertoire profiling.

Broad study findings and their caveats: The frequencies of hyperexpanded clones fell over the following months, and after one year, T-cell counts and TCRbeta diversity were mostly attributed to newly produced T cells. The high TCRbeta diversity at day 60 in some patients was ascribed to recipient T cells and intrathymic progenitors that had survived conditioning. Apparently early alphabetaT-cell count recovery about two months after transplant reportedly relied on only several hundred rapidly expanded clones derived from non-depleted graft cells.

V is pruned by 8 bases and J by 0 bases, leaving 5 bases of the junction without a gene match. From its cysteine to its phenylalanine, the CDR3 spans 14 amino acids. The DNA shown is the 42-base CDR3, in frame from base 1. CDR1 and CDR2 (MNHNS, SASEGT) derive from the germline V gene. The intended sense of this specimen's treatment or condition label: allogeneic hematopoietic cell transplantation with graft depleted of TCRalphabeta T cells and CD19 B cells. TCRalphabeta/CD19-depleted allogeneic hematopoietic cell grafts were given to the transplant recipients, all of whom were children. The source of this sequence is a boy under two years old who had a stem cell transplant for acute myeloid leukemia, so the T cells may come from the graft donor. Recombination joined TRBV6-1 with TRBJ2-5; 8 of the junction bases match TRBD2. Sequenced material: PBMCs, mostly from graft donor cells, taken 360 days after TCRalphabeta/CD19-depleted stem cell transplant. CDR3 protein: CASSSGGYQETQYF. The DNA sequence is given as TGTGCCAGCTCGAGCGGGGGCTACCAAGAGACCCAGTACTTC.